The T cell receptor (beta chain) under discussion was sequenced for a study of response to subunit inactivated influenza vaccine. This clonotype was observed a handful of times. TCRdb processed the RT-PCR reads anew with MiXCR; each CDR3 protein has one entry. The table lists about 570,000 distinct CDR3 sequences, around 11% of them singletons. In addition, the sample was reused for a study of T cells expressing NK-cell markers. That report notes: 5'RACE template switching with UMIs produced the TCR beta cDNA. The study sequenced eight donors, seven HCMV-seropositive and one seronegative. These clonotypes additionally ranked first within the CD3+CD56-NKG2C+ fraction of a few donors.

The material sequenced was PBMCs from blood, taken on the day of vaccination. The TCR originated in a man over 45 who received an inactivated influenza vaccine.

CDR3: CASSARPSGWSYNEQFF. DNA of the CDR3: TGTGCCAGCAGCGCCAGACCTAGCGGGTGGTCCTACAATGAGCAGTTCTTC. V and J are TRBV7-2 and TRBJ2-1; 8 bases are a match to TRBD2. After removal of 5 bases from V and 1 base from J, the junction contained 10 bases not matched to a gene. Looked up from germline, CDR1 is SGHTA and CDR2 is FQGNSA. The CDR3 is 17 amino acids. Drawing the rest from reference TRBV7-2 and TRBJ2-1, the complete variable domain is GAGVSQSPSNKVTEKGKDVELRCDPISGHTALYWYRQSLGQGLEFLIYFQGNSAPDKSGLPSDRFSAERTGGSVSTLTIQRTQQEDSAVYLCASSARPSGWSYNEQFFGPGTRLTVL.